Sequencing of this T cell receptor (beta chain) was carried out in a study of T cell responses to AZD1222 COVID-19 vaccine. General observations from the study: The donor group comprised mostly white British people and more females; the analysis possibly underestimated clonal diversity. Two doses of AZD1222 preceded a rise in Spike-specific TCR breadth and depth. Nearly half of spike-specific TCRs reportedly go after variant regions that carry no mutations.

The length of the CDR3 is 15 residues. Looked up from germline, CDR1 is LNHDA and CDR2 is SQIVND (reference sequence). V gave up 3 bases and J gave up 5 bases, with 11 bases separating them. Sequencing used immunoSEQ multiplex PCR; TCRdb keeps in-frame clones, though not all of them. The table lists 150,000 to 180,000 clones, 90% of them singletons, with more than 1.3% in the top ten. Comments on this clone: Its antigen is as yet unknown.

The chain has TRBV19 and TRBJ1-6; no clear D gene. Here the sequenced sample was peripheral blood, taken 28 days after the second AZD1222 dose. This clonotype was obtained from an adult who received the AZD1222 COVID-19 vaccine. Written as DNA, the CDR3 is TGTGCCAGTAGTATCCCGGCAGAACATAATTCACCCCTCCACTTT. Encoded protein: CASSIPAEHNSPLHF.